Each of the 8 T cell receptor beta chains below was sequenced from the same sample in a study of blood T cell repertoires in COVID-19. The table came from immunoSEQ multiplex PCR; TCRdb's copy has only in-frame clones and leaves some out. The table has nearly 200,000 clones, approximately 86% seen once. The specimen sequenced was peripheral blood. The receptors stem from a man aged 55 to 70 with COVID-19, enrolled during active disease.

V usage is TRBV7-9 and J usage is TRBJ1-1; TRBD1 matches at 7 bases. This CDR3 has 14 residues. Germline V gives CDR1 SEHNR, CDR2 FQNEAQ (reference sequence). The V segment lost 5 bases and the J segment 11 bases; nucleotides outside the gene matches: 14. CDR3 residues: CASSPGQADPVAFF. In DNA, the CDR3 is TGTGCCAGCAGCCCCGGACAGGCAGATCCTGTGGCTTTCTTT.

The chain joins TRBV29-1 to TRBJ2-3; 7 bases agree with TRBD1. This CDR3 contains 12 residues. The V gene's germline CDR1 is SQVTM and CDR2 ANQGSEA. V lost 5 bases to trimming and J lost 4 bases; unmatched junction nucleotides: 3. CDR3 sequence: CSVQGVADTQYF. Written as DNA, the CDR3 is TGCAGCGTTCAGGGGGTAGCAGATACGCAGTATTTT.

The V and J genes are TRBV5-1 and TRBJ2-1; D perhaps matches TRBD2 (6 bases). V was clipped by 4 bases and J by 4 bases, with 12 bases between them. CDR3 length: 14 residues. Germline assignment: CDR1 SGHRS and CDR2 YFSETQ. The CDR3 DNA reads as TGCGCCAGCAGCGCCAGCGGGTCATACAATGAGCAGTTCTTC. Its protein product is CASSASGSYNEQFF.

The chain is built from TRBV4-2 and TRBJ1-6; possible D gene TRBD1, 5 bases. The germline V gene has CDR1 LGHNA and CDR2 YNFKEQ. Trimming took 7 bases from V and 7 from J, leaving 17 bases between them. There are 15 residues in the CDR3. CDR3 nucleotides: TGTGCCAGCAATCAACTCCGGGACTGGAATTCACCCCTCCACTTT. Translation: CASNQLRDWNSPLHF.

The CDR3, as DNA: TGTGCCAGCAGCCAAGAAGGTTTGGGCAGCCATTATCAGCCCCAGCATTTT. Its translation: CASSQEGLGSHYQPQHF. J is TRBJ1-5 and V is TRBV3-1 (or the pseudogene TRBV3-2); unclear D gene. The V end was cut by 0 bases, the J end by 5 bases, with 17 bases between. This CDR3 contains 17 residues. Germline lookup yields CDR1 LGHDT and CDR2 YNNKEL (reference sequence).

This clone was detected once. The chain joins TRBV28 to TRBJ1-3, with D possibly matching TRBD1 (5 bases). The CDR3 spans 17 residues. V was trimmed by 5 bases and J by 2 bases, leaving 19 bases between them. Germline loops: CDR1 MDHEN, CDR2 SYDVKM. The CDR3 loop reads CASSPFRGRPPGNTIYF. CDR3 nucleotide sequence: TGTGCCAGCAGTCCATTCCGGGGGAGGCCGCCTGGAAACACCATATATTTT.

This rearrangement joins TRBV9 to TRBJ2-1; D call uncertain. CDR3 size: 14 residues. The V and J ends lost 1 base and 8 bases respectively, with 13 bases between them. Germline V lookup: CDR1 SGDLS, CDR2 YYNGEE. CDR3 sequence: CASSVRVVSDEQFF. The DNA for the CDR3 is TGTGCCAGCAGCGTACGGGTAGTCAGCGATGAGCAGTTCTTC.

This chain uses TRBV11-2 with TRBJ1-1; D is possibly TRBD1 (5 bases). CDR1 SGHAT and CDR2 FQNNGV come from the germline V gene. CDR3 length equals 13 residues. The V gene lost 0 bases and the J gene lost 6 bases, with 8 bases spanning the gap. The CDR3 protein is CASSLEGGSEAFF. The CDR3 DNA reads TGTGCCAGCAGCTTAGAGGGGGGGTCTGAAGCTTTCTTT.